The clone carrying this T cell receptor beta chain was detected a few times. These data are taken from a study of cytomegalovirus exposure and HLA in healthy donors. Both 60 Vbeta primers and 13 Jbeta primers went into the PCR. Only in-frame clones appear in the TCRdb table, and some are missing; sequencing was by immunoSEQ multiplex PCR. The sample includes about 160,000 clones, approximately 80% of them seen just once. Material: PBMCs. The clonotype originates from a man aged 30 to 45 in good health and CMV-seropositive.

This CDR3 is CASSQGTGGSEAFF. Here the CDR3 DNA reads TGTGCCAGCAGCCAAGGGACAGGGGGCTCTGAAGCTTTCTTT. The V and J genes are TRBV4-2 and TRBJ1-1; 11 positions agree with TRBD1. Germline V gives CDR1 LGHNA, CDR2 YNFKEQ. Trimming removed 1 base from V and 6 bases from J; junction bases left unmatched: 1. The length of the CDR3 is 14 residues.